This entry lists 18 T cell receptor beta chains sequenced from one sample in a study of blood T cell repertoires in COVID-19. Method: immunoSEQ multiplex PCR; TCRdb's copy keeps in-frame clones and lacks some. This table has about 220,000 clones, about 91% appearing once. What was sequenced was PBMCs or T cells enriched from blood (not recorded which). The receptor set was obtained from a woman aged 45 to 65 with acute COVID-19.

V usage is TRBV18 and J usage is TRBJ2-7, with 7 bases fitting TRBD2. The CDR3 spans 14 residues. J was trimmed by 2 bases and V by 5 bases; bases with no gene match: 6. CDR1 is KGHSH, CDR2 LQKENI, per germline. The CDR3 nucleotides are TGTGCCAGCTCATCCATCGGGACTACCTACGAGCAGTACTTC. Its translation: CASSSIGTTYEQYF.

The CDR3: CASTPTGLALLRTQYF. Here the CDR3 DNA reads TGTGCCAGCACTCCAACCGGACTAGCCCTATTGCGAACGCAGTATTTT. The V call is TRBV27, the J call TRBJ2-3; TRBD2 aligns across 8 bases. Unmatched junction bases numbered 18, after V lost 7 bases and J lost 9 bases. The germline gives CDR1 MNHEY, CDR2 SMNVEV (reference sequence). The CDR3 is made up of 16 amino acids.

The chain uses TRBV7-9 and TRBJ1-1; D uncertain. V was pared by 2 bases and J by 7 bases, with 8 bases between. Germline CDR1 SEHNR, CDR2 FQNEAQ (reference sequence). The CDR3 contains 12 residues. The chain's CDR3 is CASSLSEIEAFF. In DNA form, the CDR3 reads TGTGCCAGCAGCTTATCCGAGATTGAAGCTTTCTTT.

The V gene is TRBV30, the J gene TRBJ1-6; D remains unclear. V lost 0 bases and J lost 4, with 13 bases in between. CDR3 length equals 16 residues. CDR1 and CDR2 from the germline V gene are GTSNPN and SVGIG (reference sequence). In nucleotides, the CDR3 is TGTGCCTGGAGTGTTCGCCGGGTTTCATATAATTCACCCCTCCACTTT. Its translation: CAWSVRRVSYNSPLHF.

The chain links TRBV6-5 to TRBJ2-3, with D possibly matching TRBD2 (6 bases). Germline assignment: CDR1 MNHEY and CDR2 SVGAGI. The CDR3 has 14 amino acids. V dropped 0 bases and J dropped 6 bases, with 10 bases sitting between them. The CDR3 here is CASSYSPGVDTQYF. DNA of the CDR3: TGTGCCAGCAGTTACTCGCCGGGAGTGGATACGCAGTATTTT.

The chain employs TRBV4-1 and TRBJ2-7, with 7 positions matching TRBD1. In germline, CDR1 is MGHRA, CDR2 YSYEKL. V was pared by 0 bases and J by 3 bases, with 5 bases of the junction left unmatched. This CDR3 has 15 residues. CDR3 sequence (DNA): TGCGCCAGCAGCCAAGACGTGTCAGGGGGCTACGAGCAGTACTTC. Amino acids: CASSQDVSGGYEQYF.

This clone was seen a single time. The rearrangement joins TRBV5-1 to TRBJ2-1; maybe TRBD1 (6 bases). CDR1 is SGHRS and CDR2 is YFSETQ in the germline V gene. The CDR3 has 14 amino acids. V lost 4 bases to trimming and J lost 3 bases, with 11 bases between them. This chain's CDR3 is CASSPGQYYNEQFF. In DNA form, the CDR3 reads TGCGCCAGCAGCCCCGGACAGTACTACAATGAGCAGTTCTTC.

The V gene is TRBV4-3, the J gene TRBJ2-3, with 7 positions matching TRBD2. The CDR3 is made up of 16 amino acids. CDR1 and CDR2 from the germline V gene are LGHNA and YSLEER. With V trimmed by 4 bases and J by 6 bases, 13 bases remained unmatched. The CDR3 DNA sequence: TGCGCCAGCAGCCTATACGACTTAGCGGGCCGGGATACGCAGTATTTT. It specifies CASSLYDLAGRDTQYF.

The chain uses TRBV6-2 or TRBV6-3 and TRBJ1-1; TRBD1 matches 9 bases. This CDR3 spans 17 amino acids. Trimming removed 2 bases from V and 1 base from J; junction bases left unmatched: 8. CDR1 and CDR2 from the germline V gene are MNHEY and SVGEGT. The DNA for the CDR3 is TGTGCCAGCAGTTACCCCACAGGGGGCGGGAGGAACACTGAAGCTTTCTTT. Encoded protein: CASSYPTGGGRNTEAFF.

This chain links TRBV4-1 with TRBJ2-3, with D maybe TRBD2 (5 bases). Germline V lookup: CDR1 MGHRA, CDR2 YSYEKL. CDR3 length equals 16 residues. V was cut by 2 bases and J by 0 bases, with 12 bases left in between. CDR3 loop: CASSQNQAVSTDTQYF. The DNA for the CDR3 is TGCGCCAGCAGCCAAAACCAAGCGGTTAGCACAGATACGCAGTATTTT.

Written as DNA, the CDR3 is TGTGCCAGCAGCGGGACGGGAGGTGGTGGGTTAAATGAAAAACTGTTTTTT. Translating gives CASSGTGGGGLNEKLFF. V and J are TRBV9 and TRBJ1-4; D is unresolved. The CDR3 is 17 residues long. Trimming removed 3 bases at V and 5 bases at J, with 20 bases between. The germline CDR1 and CDR2 sequences are SGDLS and YYNGEE.

This chain joins TRBV7-2 and TRBJ1-6; weak D call: TRBD1 (5 bases). The CDR3 spans 15 residues. Between the trimmed V and J ends, which lost 4 bases and 7 bases, there was a span of 14 bases. In germline, CDR1 is SGHTA, CDR2 FQGNSA. DNA of the CDR3: TGTGCCAGCAGCTCATTAGACAGTTCGAATTCACCCCTCCACTTT. It codes for CASSSLDSSNSPLHF.

The DNA of the CDR3 is TGTGCCAGCAGCTTAACCTTTGATCAGCCCCAGCATTTT. Encoded protein: CASSLTFDQPQHF. V gene TRBV7-3 combines with J gene TRBJ1-5, with D unresolved. The V end lost 0 bases, the J end lost 5 bases, and 5 bases lay between the germline ends. Germline-derived CDR1 and CDR2 are SGHTA and FQGTGA. The CDR3 extends over 13 amino acids.

CDR3 amino acids: CASSIETGRLLAKNIQYF. As DNA, the CDR3 is TGTGCCAGTAGTATAGAGACAGGCCGTTTGTTAGCCAAAAACATTCAGTACTTC. The chain has TRBV19 and TRBJ2-4; weak D call: TRBD1 (6 bases). The germline V gene encodes CDR1 LNHDA and CDR2 SQIVND (reference sequence). The CDR3 has 18 residues. The germline V and J ends were trimmed by 0 bases and 0 bases, with 15 bases remaining between them.

The chain is built from TRBV18 and TRBJ2-5; D gene uncertain. The V gene lost 1 base and the J gene lost 3 bases, with 9 bases spanning the gap. The CDR3 loop spans 14 amino acids. Germline V gives CDR1 KGHSH, CDR2 LQKENI. Here the CDR3 DNA reads TGTGCCAGCTCACCACGGGCCCCCAAAGAGACCCAGTACTTC. Its protein is CASSPRAPKETQYF.

This sequence joins TRBV29-1 and TRBJ2-7; 8 bases are a match to TRBD2. The V gene's germline CDR1 is SQVTM and CDR2 ANQGSEA. J was trimmed by 6 bases and V by 0 bases; bases with no gene match: 7. This CDR3 spans 14 amino acids. This chain's CDR3 is CSVEDRAGVSEQYF. In DNA form, the CDR3 reads TGCAGCGTTGAAGACCGAGCGGGAGTTAGCGAGCAGTACTTC.

Only a few counts were recorded for this clone. The chain has TRBV27 and TRBJ1-5; no clear D. This CDR3 contains 14 residues. CDR1 MNHEY and CDR2 SMNVEV come from the germline V gene (reference sequence). The V end lost 3 bases, the J end lost 2 bases, and 8 bases lay between the germline ends. In DNA, the CDR3 is TGTGCCAGCAGTTTCTTAGGAGGCAATCAGCCCCAGCATTTT. Encoded protein: CASSFLGGNQPQHF.

This chain joins TRBV6-1 and TRBJ2-5; 12 bases agree with TRBD1. This CDR3 contains 16 residues. The trim removed 2 bases at V and 4 bases at J, leaving 5 bases unmatched. Germline-derived CDR1 and CDR2 are MNHNS and SASEGT. The CDR3 nucleotides are TGTGCCAGCAGTGAACCCGGGACAGGGGGCTCAGAGACCCAGTACTTC. Its protein is CASSEPGTGGSETQYF.